This record concerns one TCR beta chain sequence. Some clones are missing from TCRdb's copy, which holds only in-frame ones; the method was immunoSEQ multiplex PCR. The repertoire holds fewer than 250,000 clones, with about four fifths as singletons. This CDR3 region has 14 residues. From germline, CDR1 is SGHRS and CDR2 YFSETQ. V was cut by 4 bases and J by 4 bases, with 14 bases left in between. The data were obtained in a study of blood T cell repertoires in COVID-19. In the study overall: Acute and convalescent COVID-19 specimens originated in the United States, Italy and Spain.

The sequence was obtained from a man aged 55 to 70 with acute or convalescent COVID-19. The gene calls are TRBV5-1 and TRBJ2-5, with TRBD1 as a possible D gene (6 bases). The material sequenced was peripheral blood. The CDR3 DNA reads as TGCGCCAGCAGCGCTACAGGGAACGGAGAGACCCAGTACTTC. Protein: CASSATGNGETQYF.